This T cell receptor beta chain was captured by sequencing in a study of cytomegalovirus exposure and HLA in healthy donors. Study findings and constraints: Some public TCRs appeared in many individuals, while most sequences were rare. Several of the most significant clusters were apparently associated with common viral pathogens in a later analysis.

Turning to this clone: The antigen is unknown.

It was with 60 Vbeta and 13 Jbeta primers that the PCR ran. How the authors handled the data: Per a later analysis, the number of unique TCR beta chains was approximately 73 million, of which around 10 million were shared. TCRdb's table, derived via immunoSEQ multiplex PCR, lists solely in-frame clones and lacks some. V, J and clone size are those of that table, while D and trimming were read from the DNA. The repertoire holds about 140,000 clones, with approximately 83% as singletons. Germline V CDR1 and CDR2: MRHNA, SNTAGT. The ends were cut back, 7 bases at V and 10 bases at J, with 22 bases in the middle. The CDR3 spans 14 residues.

The sequence was obtained from a man between 35 and 55 years old in good health and CMV-seropositive. The chain employs TRBV6-4 and TRBJ1-1; possibly TRBD1 for D (6 bases). The sample was PBMCs. The CDR3 bases are TGTGCCAGCAATCCCCGGGGGGCGGACTGGCCAGCTTTCTTT. The encoded protein is CASNPRGADWPAFF.